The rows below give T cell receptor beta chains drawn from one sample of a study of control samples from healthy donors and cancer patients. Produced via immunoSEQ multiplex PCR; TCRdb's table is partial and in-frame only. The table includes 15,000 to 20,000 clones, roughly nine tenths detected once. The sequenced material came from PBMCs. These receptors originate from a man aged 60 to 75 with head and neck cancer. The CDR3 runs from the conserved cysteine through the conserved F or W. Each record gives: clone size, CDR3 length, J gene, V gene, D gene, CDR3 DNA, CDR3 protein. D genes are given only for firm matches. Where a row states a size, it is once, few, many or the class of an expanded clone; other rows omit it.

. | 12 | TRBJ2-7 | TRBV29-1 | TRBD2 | TGCAGCGCGGGGACTAGCTCCTACGAGCAGTACTTC | CSAGTSSYEQYF
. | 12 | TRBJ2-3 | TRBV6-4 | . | TGTGCCAGCAGTGATACCCCCGATACGCAGTATTTT | CASSDTPDTQYF
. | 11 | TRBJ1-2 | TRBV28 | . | TGTGCCAGCAGTCCCCGACAGACACCCTGGTTC | CASSPRQTPWF
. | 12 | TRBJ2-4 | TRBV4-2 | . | TGTGCCAGCAGCCAAGCTTCCAACATTCAGTACTTC | CASSQASNIQYF
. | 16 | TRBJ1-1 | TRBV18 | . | TGTGCCAGCTCACCACAGGGGGGGGGCGAGAACACTGAAGCTTTCTTT | CASSPQGGGENTEAFF
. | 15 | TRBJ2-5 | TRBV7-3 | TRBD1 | TGTGCCAGCAGTGTTTCAGGGGGCCATTCGATGGCCCAGTACTTC | CASSVSGGHSMAQYF
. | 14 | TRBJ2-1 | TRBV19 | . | TGTGCCACCCTTTCGGGGGCCGCCTACAATGAGCAGTTCTTC | CATLSGAAYNEQFF
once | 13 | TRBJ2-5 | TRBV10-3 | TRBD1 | TGTGCCATCAGTGGACAGGGTGGGGAGACCCAGTACTTC | CAISGQGGETQYF
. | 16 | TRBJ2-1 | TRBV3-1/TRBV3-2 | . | TGTGCCAGCAGCCAAGATTGGAGCGCCTCCTACAATGAGCAGTTCTTC | CASSQDWSASYNEQFF
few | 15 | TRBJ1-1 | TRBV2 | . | TGTGCCAGCAGTGAAGGTCCGGACGTCGGGACTGAAGCTTTCTTT | CASSEGPDVGTEAFF
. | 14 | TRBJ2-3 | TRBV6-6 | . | TGTGCCAGCAGGACCGGGGGGCGGAGTTGGACGCAGTATTTT | CASRTGGRSWTQYF
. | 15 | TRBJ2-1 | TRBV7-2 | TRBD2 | TGTGCCAGCAGCTTAGGCGGGGGGCTATACAATGAGCAGTTCTTC | CASSLGGGLYNEQFF
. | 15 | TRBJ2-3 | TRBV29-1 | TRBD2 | TGCAGCGTTCGTGGACTAGCGGGGGTCACAGATACGCAGTATTTT | CSVRGLAGVTDTQYF
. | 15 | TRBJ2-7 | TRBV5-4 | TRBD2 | TGTGCCAGCAGCTTGGGCGGGGGGGCTAAGTACGAGCAGTACTTC | CASSLGGGAKYEQYF
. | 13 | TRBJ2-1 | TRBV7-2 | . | TGTGCCAGCAGCAACACTAGGGGACAAGAGCAGTTCTTC | CASSNTRGQEQFF
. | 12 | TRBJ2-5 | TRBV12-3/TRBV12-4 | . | TGTGCCAGCAGCGGAGGGTTGTACACCCAGTACTTC | CASSGGLYTQYF
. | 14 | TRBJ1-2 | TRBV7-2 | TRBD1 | TGTGCCAGCAGCTTAGAGACAGGGAACTATGGCTACACCTTC | CASSLETGNYGYTF
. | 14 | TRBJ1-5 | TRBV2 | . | TGTGCCAGCAGTTTGGGGGGCGCGGGTCAGCCCCAGCATTTT | CASSLGGAGQPQHF
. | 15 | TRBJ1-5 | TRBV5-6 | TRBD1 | TGTGCCAGCAGCTTGAGGGGGACAGGGATACTGCCCCAGCATTTT | CASSLRGTGILPQHF
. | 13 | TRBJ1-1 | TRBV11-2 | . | TGTGCCAGCAGCCCCACGAGGGGTACTGAAGCTTTCTTT | CASSPTRGTEAFF
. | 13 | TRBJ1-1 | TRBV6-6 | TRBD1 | TGTGCCAGCAGTTACACAGGGGGCACTGAAGCTTTCTTT | CASSYTGGTEAFF
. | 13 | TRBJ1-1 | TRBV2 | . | TGTGCCAGCAGTGAAGGCAGGGAAACTGAAGCTTTCTTT | CASSEGRETEAFF
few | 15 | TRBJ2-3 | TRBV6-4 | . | TGTGCCAGCAGTGACCTAGTCGGGTCCGTAGATACGCAGTATTTT | CASSDLVGSVDTQYF
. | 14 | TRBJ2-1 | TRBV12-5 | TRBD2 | TGTGCTAGTGCTGGCCTACTAGCGGGGTATGAGCAGTTCTTC | CASAGLLAGYEQFF
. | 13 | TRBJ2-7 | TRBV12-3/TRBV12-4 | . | TGTGCCAGCAGTTTTTTAGGGGGGTACGAGCAGTACTTC | CASSFLGGYEQYF
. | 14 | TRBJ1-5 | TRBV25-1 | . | TGTGCCAGCAGTGACCCAGGGGTCAATCAGCCCCAGCATTTT | CASSDPGVNQPQHF
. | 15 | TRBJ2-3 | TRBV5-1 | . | TGCGCCAGCAGCTTGCTAGGTCTCGGCACAGATACGCAGTATTTT | CASSLLGLGTDTQYF
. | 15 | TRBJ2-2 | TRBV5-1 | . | TGCGCCAGCAGCTTGGTGACGGGGAACACCGGGGAGCTGTTTTTT | CASSLVTGNTGELFF
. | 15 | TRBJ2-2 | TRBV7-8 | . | TGTGCCAGCAGCTCCGGCAGGACGGTTACCGGGGAGCTGTTTTTT | CASSSGRTVTGELFF
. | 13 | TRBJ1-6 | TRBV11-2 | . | TGTGCCAGCAGCTTATCTCTGGGATCACCCCTCCACTTT | CASSLSLGSPLHF
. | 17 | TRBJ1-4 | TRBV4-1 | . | TGCGCCAGCAAAAGGGGGGCTTACGGACCAGCAAATGAAAAACTGTTTTTT | CASKRGAYGPANEKLFF
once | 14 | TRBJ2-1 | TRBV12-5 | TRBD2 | TGTGCTAGTCGGGGGGGGGCCTCCTACAATGAGCAGTTCTTC | CASRGGASYNEQFF
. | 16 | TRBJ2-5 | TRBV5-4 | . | TGTGCCAGCAGCTCCGGGTGGGGTAGCCAACAAGAGACCCAGTACTTC | CASSSGWGSQQETQYF
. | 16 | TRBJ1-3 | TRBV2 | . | TGTGCCAGCAGGGTGGAGGGGTTGCACTCTGGAAACACCATATATTTT | CASRVEGLHSGNTIYF
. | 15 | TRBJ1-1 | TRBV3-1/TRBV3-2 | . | TGTGCCAGCAGCCTGGAGGCGGGGCGGGGTACTGAAGCTTTCTTT | CASSLEAGRGTEAFF
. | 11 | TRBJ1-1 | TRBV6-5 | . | TGTGCCAGCAGGTCAGTGGGAGATGCTTTCTTT | CASRSVGDAFF
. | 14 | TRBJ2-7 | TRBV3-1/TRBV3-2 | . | TGTGCCAGCAGCCTGTTAAAGGGAGGCTACGAGCAGTACTTC | CASSLLKGGYEQYF
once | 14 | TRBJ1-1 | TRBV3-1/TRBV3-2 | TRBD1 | TGTGCCAGCAGCTCCGGGACAGTGAACACTGAAGCTTTCTTT | CASSSGTVNTEAFF
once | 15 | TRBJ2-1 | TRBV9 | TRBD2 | TGTGCCAGCGTAGAAGCGGGGGGGTCGTACAATGAGCAGTTCTTC | CASVEAGGSYNEQFF
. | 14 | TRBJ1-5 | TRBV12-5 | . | TGTGCTAGCCTGCGGGACACTATTTCTCAGCCCCAGCATTTT | CASLRDTISQPQHF
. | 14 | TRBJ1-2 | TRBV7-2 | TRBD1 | TGTGCCAGCAGCTTATACGGGACAGACTATGGCTACACCTTC | CASSLYGTDYGYTF
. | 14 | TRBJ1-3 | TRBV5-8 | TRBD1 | TGTGCCAGCAGCTGGGACAGGGCTGGAAACACCATATATTTT | CASSWDRAGNTIYF
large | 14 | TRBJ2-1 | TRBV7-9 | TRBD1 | TGTGCCAGCAGCCACAGGGACAGAAATTATGAGCAGTTCTTC | CASSHRDRNYEQFF
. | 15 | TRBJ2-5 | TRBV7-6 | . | TGTGCCAGCAGCTTGGAGGGGGTAAGCGGGTCGGCCCAGTACTTC | CASSLEGVSGSAQYF
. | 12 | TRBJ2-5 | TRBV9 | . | TGTGCCAGCAGCGGCAGGGAGGAGACCCAGTACTTC | CASSGREETQYF
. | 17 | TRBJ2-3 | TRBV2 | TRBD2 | TGTGCCAGCAGTGAAACTAGCGGGGGGCCAGGCACAGATACGCAGTATTTT | CASSETSGGPGTDTQYF
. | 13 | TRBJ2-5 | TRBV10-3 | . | TGTGCCATCGGGGTAGATTCTAAAGAGACCCAGTACTTC | CAIGVDSKETQYF
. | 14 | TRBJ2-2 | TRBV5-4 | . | TGTGCCAGCAGCGGGGGGGCTGGAACCGGGGAGCTGTTTTTT | CASSGGAGTGELFF
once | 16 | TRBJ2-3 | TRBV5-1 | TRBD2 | TGCGCCAGCAGCGCACTAGCGGGGGTCGACACAGATACGCAGTATTTT | CASSALAGVDTDTQYF
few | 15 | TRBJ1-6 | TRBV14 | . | TGTGCCAGCAGCCTGCGATCCGGGGGTGTTAGTGCCCTCCACTTT | CASSLRSGGVSALHF
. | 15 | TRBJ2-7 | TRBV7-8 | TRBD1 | TGTGCCAGCAGCGCCCTGAAGGGGGCAGTGAGGGAGCAGTACTTC | CASSALKGAVREQYF
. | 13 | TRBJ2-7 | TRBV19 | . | TGTGCCAGTAGCCCGCCGGGGTCCTACGAGCAGTACTTC | CASSPPGSYEQYF
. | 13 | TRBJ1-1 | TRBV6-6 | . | TGTGCCACCTACCGACAGGAGAACACTGAAGCTTTCTTT | CATYRQENTEAFF